This T cell receptor beta chain was captured in a study of cytomegalovirus exposure and HLA in healthy donors. J was trimmed by 8 bases and V by 4 bases; bases with no gene match: 24. This CDR3 is built from 21 residues. CDR1 is LNHDA, CDR2 SQIVND, per germline (reference sequence). The PCR had 60 Vbeta and 13 Jbeta primers. Data came from immunoSEQ multiplex PCR; TCRdb stores just in-frame clones and leaves some out. The repertoire holds approximately 220,000 clones, with approximately 68% as singletons. With regard to this clone: What it recognizes is unknown.

Whole-study findings and limits: Roughly uniform sequencing depth across donors was assumed, possibly incorrectly. Highly shared sequence variants in one cluster were likely a sequencing artifact. In an earlier analysis, about 87% or about 30%: the productive usage of most TCR beta V segments. Most TCR sequences were uncommon, yet certain public TCRs appeared in many donors.

The sample comprised PBMCs. The clonotype originates from a woman aged 25 to 39 in good health and CMV-seronegative. The rearrangement uses TRBV19 and TRBJ2-2, with 11 positions matching TRBD2. CDR3 in DNA: TGTGCCAGTAGTACCACGGGGCGAGCGACGAGTAGCGGGGGGGCTTCGGGGGAGCTGTTTTTT. This gives the protein CASSTTGRATSSGGASGELFF.